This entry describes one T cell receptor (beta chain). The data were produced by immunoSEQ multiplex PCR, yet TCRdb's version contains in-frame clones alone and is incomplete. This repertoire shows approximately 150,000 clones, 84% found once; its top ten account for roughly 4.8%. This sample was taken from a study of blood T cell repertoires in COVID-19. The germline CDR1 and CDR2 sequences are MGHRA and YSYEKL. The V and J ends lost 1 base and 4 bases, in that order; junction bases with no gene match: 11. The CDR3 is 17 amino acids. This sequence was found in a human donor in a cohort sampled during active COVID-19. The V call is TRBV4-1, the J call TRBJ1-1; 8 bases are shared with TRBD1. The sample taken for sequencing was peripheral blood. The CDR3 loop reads CASSQGRAATGGTEAFF. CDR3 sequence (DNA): TGCGCCAGCAGCCAAGGGAGGGCGGCTACAGGGGGCACTGAAGCTTTCTTT.